These 32 T cell receptor beta chains originate from one sample sequenced in a study of identical twins. TCRdb fed the 5' RACE reads into MiXCR, producing one record per CDR3 protein. This table holds roughly 200,000 distinct CDR3 sequences, about 15% found once. These sequences were also reported in another study, on T cells expressing NK-cell markers.

The sample comprised CD8+ T cells sorted from blood. All receptors derive from a woman aged 18-30 years in good health.

This chain connects TRBV6-1 to TRBJ2-7; 8 nucleotides agree with TRBD1. J lost 0 bases, V lost 1 base, and 5 bases had no gene match. The length of the CDR3 is 16 residues. Looked up from germline, CDR1 is MNHNS and CDR2 is SASEGT. CDR3 nucleotides: TGTGCCAGCAGTGAAGAGGGACAGGACGGCTCCTACGAGCAGTACTTC. Its translation: CASSEEGQDGSYEQYF.

V gene TRBV11-2 combines with J gene TRBJ2-3; D not certain. This CDR3 spans 14 amino acids. V lost 2 bases, J lost 6 bases, and 12 bases lay in between. Germline V gives CDR1 SGHAT, CDR2 FQNNGV. The CDR3 region is CASSLLILIDTQYF. The CDR3 nucleotides are TGTGCCAGCAGCTTATTAATCCTGATCGATACGCAGTATTTT.

This clonotype was found a few times. This rearrangement joins TRBV15 to TRBJ1-2; 7 bases are shared with TRBD1. Germline V gene data show CDR1 as LNHNV and CDR2 as YYDKDF (reference sequence). This CDR3 contains 16 residues. V trimming: 3 bases; J trimming: 1 base; junction bases outside the gene matches: 8. The CDR3 here is CATSSSGQIINYGYTF. The CDR3 nucleotides are TGTGCCACCAGCAGTTCGGGACAGATTATTAACTATGGCTACACCTTC.

The chain's CDR3 is CASSRLTRGDTQYF. For the CDR3, the DNA is TGTGCCAGCAGTCGACTGACTCGGGGCGATACGCAGTATTTT. The J gene is TRBJ2-3, the V gene TRBV7-8; D may be TRBD1 or TRBD2 (5 bases each). The CDR3 totals 14 residues. The V end lost 6 bases, the J end lost 6 bases, and 16 bases lay between the germline ends. CDR1 SGHVS and CDR2 FQNEAQ come from the germline V gene.

This rearrangement joins TRBV25-1 to TRBJ2-1; 8 bases are a match to TRBD2. Per germline, CDR1 MGHDK and CDR2 SYGVNS. This CDR3 contains 18 residues. V shed 4 bases and J 0 bases; nucleotides not matched to a gene: 11. CDR3 in amino acids: CASSVISGTLSSYNEQFF. The DNA for the CDR3 is TGTGCCAGCAGTGTAATTAGCGGGACCCTGAGCTCCTACAATGAGCAGTTCTTC.

This clonotype occurred a few times. The J gene is TRBJ2-7, the V gene TRBV9; TRBD2 aligns across 7 bases. This CDR3 has 14 amino acids. Losses at the gene ends were 3 bases for V and 0 bases for J; bases not matched to a gene: 3. Germline CDR1 SGDLS, CDR2 YYNGEE. The CDR3 sequence: CASSAGGYSYEQYF. The CDR3 nucleotides are TGTGCCAGCAGCGCGGGGGGATACTCCTACGAGCAGTACTTC.

The V call is TRBV5-1, the J call TRBJ2-6, with D unresolved. From germline, CDR1 is SGHRS and CDR2 YFSETQ. V shed 0 bases and J shed 0 bases, with 13 bases lying between them. CDR3 size: 18 residues. CDR3 in DNA: TGCGCCAGCAGCTTGGCCAAGGTGGCCCGCTCTGGGGCCAACGTCCTGACTTTC. This encodes CASSLAKVARSGANVLTF.

The CDR3 sequence: CASSFEGSSTDTQYF. In nucleotides, the CDR3 is TGTGCCAGCAGTTTTGAGGGGTCTAGCACAGATACGCAGTATTTT. The chain links TRBV6-2 or TRBV6-3 to TRBJ2-3; D possibly uses TRBD1 or TRBD2 (5 bases each). This CDR3 is built from 15 residues. V lost 4 bases to trimming and J lost 0 bases, with 11 bases between them. Germline loops: CDR1 MNHEY, CDR2 SVGEGT.

The sample holds a few counts of this clonotype. CDR3 loop: CASTTQGANTEAFF. The CDR3 nucleotides read TGTGCCAGCACTACGCAGGGGGCCAACACTGAAGCTTTCTTT. The chain employs TRBV13 and TRBJ1-1; 8 nucleotides agree with TRBD1. The CDR3 spans 14 residues. Germline CDR1 and CDR2: PRHDT and FYEKMQ (reference sequence). The trim removed 7 bases at V and 2 bases at J, leaving 6 bases unmatched.

This clonotype came up a few times. The rearrangement joins TRBV2 to TRBJ2-7; D may match TRBD1 or TRBD2 (5 bases each). The CDR3 runs to 14 residues. Trimming removed 7 bases at V and 0 bases at J, with 13 bases between. The germline V gene has CDR1 SNHLY and CDR2 FYNNEI. The CDR3 DNA is TGTGCCAGCAAGTATGTTGGGGGCTCCTACGAGCAGTACTTC. Its protein product is CASKYVGGSYEQYF.

This clonotype appeared a few times. The chain employs TRBV14 and TRBJ1-2, with 7 bases that match TRBD1. V lost 0 bases and J lost 5; bases outside the gene matches: 3. In germline, CDR1 is SGHDN, CDR2 FVKESK. This CDR3 region has 14 residues. The CDR3 sequence is CASSQEAGGYGYTF. CDR3 coding DNA: TGTGCCAGCAGCCAAGAGGCAGGGGGATATGGCTACACCTTC.

A single count supports this clonotype. A much larger clone is a single base away; this may be a read error. The chain couples TRBV6-4 to TRBJ2-1; D perhaps matches TRBD2 (6 bases). The germline gives CDR1 MRHNA, CDR2 SNTAGT. This CDR3 is built from 15 residues. Trimming removed 5 bases at V and 12 bases at J, with 23 bases between. For the CDR3, the DNA is TGTGCCAGCAGTAATACTAGCACACACACCCATGGGCAGTTCTTC. Its protein is CASSNTSTHTHGQFF.

The DNA for the CDR3 is TGTGCCAGCAGGAACGAGGTGATGCTTGGCAATGAGCAGTTCTTC. It translates to CASRNEVMLGNEQFF. The chain employs TRBV5-5 and TRBJ2-1; D unclear. Between the trimmed V and J ends, which lost 5 bases and 6 bases, there was a span of 18 bases. Germline V gene data show CDR1 as SGHKS and CDR2 as YYEKEE (reference sequence). CDR3 length: 15 residues.

CDR3 in DNA: TGCGCCAGCAGCCTCCTGGGACAGTCTGAAGCTTTCTTT. As protein: CASSLLGQSEAFF. The chain couples TRBV4-1 to TRBJ1-1; 7 nucleotides agree with TRBD1. Looked up from germline, CDR1 is MGHRA and CDR2 is YSYEKL. V lost 4 bases, J lost 6 bases, and 5 bases stayed unmatched. This CDR3 region has 13 residues.

This clonotype appeared a few times. The chain combines TRBV6-5 with TRBJ2-1; the D is unclear. The V end was cut by 0 bases, the J end by 7 bases, with 10 bases between. CDR1 and CDR2 from the germline V gene are MNHEY and SVGAGI. The CDR3 is made up of 14 amino acids. The CDR3: CASSYSTTQNEQFF. The CDR3 region has the DNA TGTGCCAGCAGTTACTCGACGACCCAAAATGAGCAGTTCTTC.

The chain couples TRBV10-2 to TRBJ2-1, with 10 bases fitting TRBD2. Germline V gene data show CDR1 as WSHSY and CDR2 as SAAADI. The CDR3 spans 16 residues. V lost 5 bases, J lost 1 base, and 5 bases stayed unmatched. The CDR3 loop is CASSQTSGASYNEQFF. The CDR3 DNA follows: TGCGCCAGCAGTCAAACTAGCGGGGCATCCTACAATGAGCAGTTCTTC.

This clonotype was seen more than once but under ten times. The chain uses TRBV7-9 and TRBJ2-7, with D unclear. CDR1 is SEHNR and CDR2 is FQNEAQ in the germline V gene (reference sequence). V was pared by 0 bases and J by 4 bases, with 7 bases between. The CDR3 has 13 amino acids. CDR3 sequence (DNA): TGTGCCAGCAGCTTAGCGGTCGGGTACGAGCAGTACTTC. This sequence encodes CASSLAVGYEQYF.

This clonotype was seen more than once but under ten times. The V and J genes are TRBV3-1 and TRBJ2-2; D is tentatively TRBD1 or TRBD2 (6 bases each). This CDR3 has 17 amino acids. Trimming shortened V by 3 bases and J by 3 bases, and 17 bases separated the two germline ends. Germline V gene data show CDR1 as LGHDT and CDR2 as YNNKEL (reference sequence). This CDR3 reads CASSQPRSGADTGELFF. Here the CDR3 DNA reads TGTGCCAGCAGCCAGCCCAGGTCGGGGGCGGACACCGGGGAGCTGTTTTTT.

The V gene is TRBV7-9, the J gene TRBJ1-1, with 8 nucleotides matching TRBD1. Trimming at V came to 5 bases and at J to 9 bases, leaving 5 bases not matched to a gene. The CDR3 runs 12 residues. CDR1 and CDR2 from the germline V gene are SEHNR and FQNEAQ (reference sequence). The CDR3 DNA follows: TGTGCCAGCAGCAAGGCCAGGGGGCAAGCTTTCTTT. This codes for CASSKARGQAFF.

This clonotype was observed a few times. J is TRBJ2-3 and V is TRBV5-1; 10 bases align to TRBD2. This CDR3 has 16 residues. In germline, CDR1 is SGHRS, CDR2 YFSETQ. V dropped 3 bases and J dropped 4; count of bases not matched to a gene: 8. CDR3 residues: CASSSDSGGISDTQYF. For the CDR3, the DNA is TGCGCCAGCAGCTCCGATAGCGGGGGGATTTCAGATACGCAGTATTTT. Combining the CDR3 with reference TRBV5-1 and TRBJ2-3 gives the whole variable domain KAGVTQTPRYLIKTRGQQVTLSCSPISGHRSVSWYQQTPGQGLQFLFEYFSETQRNKGNFPGRFSGRQFSNSRSEMNVSTLELGDSALYLCASSSDSGGISDTQYFGPGTRLTVL.

This clonotype was detected only a few times. The chain uses TRBV10-3 and TRBJ2-1; no clear D gene. V lost 10 bases to trimming and J lost 8 bases, with 18 bases between them. Germline V gene lookup returns CDR1 ENHRY and CDR2 SYGVKD. The CDR3 loop spans 13 amino acids. The CDR3 is CARSEFIADEQFF. Written as DNA, the CDR3 is TGTGCCAGGTCCGAATTCATTGCTGATGAGCAGTTCTTC.

This clonotype was seen more than once but under ten times. The DNA of the CDR3 is TGTGCCAGCAGCTCAGATCGAGGGACTACTAATGAAAAACTGTTTTTT. It codes for CASSSDRGTTNEKLFF. The chain joins TRBV7-8 to TRBJ1-4; D is possibly TRBD1 (5 bases). From germline, CDR1 is SGHVS and CDR2 FQNEAQ. V was shortened by 4 bases and J by 2 bases, with 14 bases between the two germline ends. The CDR3 is 16 amino acids. Full variable domain (rest looked up from reference TRBV7-8 and TRBJ1-4): GAGVSQSPRYKVAKRGQDVALRCDPISGHVSLFWYQQALGQGPEFLTYFQNEAQLDKSGLPSDRFFAERPEGSVSTLKIQRTQQEDSAVYLCASSSDRGTTNEKLFFGSGTQLSVL.

The genes are TRBV20-1 and TRBJ1-1; D gene unclear. The CDR3 spans 11 residues. Germline V gene sequence: CDR1 DFQATT, CDR2 SNEGSKA (reference sequence). Trimming took 6 bases from V and 2 from J, leaving 7 bases between them. The CDR3 sequence is CSAPFNTEAFF. CDR3 nucleotide sequence: TGCAGTGCGCCTTTTAACACTGAAGCTTTCTTT.

This clonotype was seen repeatedly, ten times or more. The V gene is TRBV5-1, the J gene TRBJ1-2; no clear D gene. V was clipped by 3 bases and J by 8 bases, with 14 bases between them. CDR3 length equals 13 residues. From germline, CDR1 is SGHRS and CDR2 YFSETQ. This CDR3 reads CASSSSETLGYTF. The CDR3 nucleotides read TGCGCCAGCAGCTCCTCCGAGACTCTCGGCTACACCTTC.

The sample holds a few counts of this clonotype. The chain uses TRBV3-1 and TRBJ2-7; possibly TRBD1 for D (5 bases). This CDR3 spans 15 amino acids. Germline CDR1 LGHDT, CDR2 YNNKEL (reference sequence). Trimming took off 5 bases at V and 2 bases at J, with 16 bases between the two ends. The CDR3: CASSAATEVTYEQYF. In DNA, the CDR3 is TGTGCCAGCAGCGCCGCGACAGAAGTTACCTACGAGCAGTACTTC.

This rearrangement joins TRBV3-1 to TRBJ2-7, with 7 bases fitting TRBD2. Germline V gene sequence: CDR1 LGHDT, CDR2 YNNKEL (reference sequence). This CDR3 has 13 residues. CDR3 in amino acids: CATQPGGAREQYF. CDR3 nucleotides: TGTGCGACCCAACCGGGGGGAGCGCGAGAGCAGTACTTC.

This clonotype was found a few times. The chain employs TRBV7-9 and TRBJ1-1, with no clear D. Trimming shortened V by 5 bases and J by 11 bases, and 15 bases separated the two germline ends. The CDR3 has 12 residues. Germline V CDR1 and CDR2: SEHNR, FQNEAQ (reference sequence). CDR3 bases: TGTGCCAGCAGCCCCCCGAGTCGGCGGGCTTTCTTT. This gives the protein CASSPPSRRAFF.

The chain employs TRBV5-1 and TRBJ2-5; TRBD1 agrees at 7 bases. Germline CDR1 and CDR2: SGHRS and YFSETQ. The V segment lost 5 bases and the J segment 5 bases; nucleotides outside the gene matches: 3. CDR3 length: 12 amino acids. For the CDR3, the DNA is TGCGCCAGCAGGGGGGACAGCGAGACCCAGTACTTC. Translating gives CASRGDSETQYF.

This chain joins TRBV4-2 and TRBJ2-7, with D possibly being TRBD2 (5 bases). The germline gives CDR1 LGHNA, CDR2 YNFKEQ. This CDR3 is 15 amino acids long. The V end lost 4 bases, the J end lost 2 bases, and 15 bases lay between the germline ends. In DNA, the CDR3 is TGTGCCAGCAGCCCGCGGGCCGCGGAAGCCTACGAGCAGTACTTC. Translation gives CASSPRAAEAYEQYF.

The chain uses TRBV2 and TRBJ2-1; D unclear. This CDR3 is built from 17 residues. Trimming took off 0 bases at V and 0 bases at J, with 12 bases between the two ends. The V gene's germline CDR1 is SNHLY and CDR2 FYNNEI. The CDR3 region is CASSEAWADSSYNEQFF. CDR3 DNA sequence: TGTGCCAGCAGTGAAGCTTGGGCGGATAGCTCCTACAATGAGCAGTTCTTC.

This clonotype came up a few times. The chain joins TRBV29-1 to TRBJ2-7, with TRBD1 identical over 7 bases. V dropped 6 bases and J dropped 3; count of bases not matched to a gene: 8. The V gene's germline CDR1 is SQVTM and CDR2 ANQGSEA. CDR3 length: 13 residues. The chain's CDR3 is CSVRDGTDYEQYF. CDR3 DNA: TGCAGCGTACGAGACGGGACAGACTACGAGCAGTACTTC.

V is TRBV7-9 and J is TRBJ1-1; D ambiguous. The V end lost 5 bases, the J end lost 2 bases, and 15 bases lay between the germline ends. The V gene's germline CDR1 is SEHNR and CDR2 FQNEAQ (reference sequence). The CDR3 has 15 amino acids. The CDR3 spells CASSHGRNLNTEAFF. For the CDR3, the DNA is TGTGCCAGCAGCCACGGACGGAACTTAAACACTGAAGCTTTCTTT.